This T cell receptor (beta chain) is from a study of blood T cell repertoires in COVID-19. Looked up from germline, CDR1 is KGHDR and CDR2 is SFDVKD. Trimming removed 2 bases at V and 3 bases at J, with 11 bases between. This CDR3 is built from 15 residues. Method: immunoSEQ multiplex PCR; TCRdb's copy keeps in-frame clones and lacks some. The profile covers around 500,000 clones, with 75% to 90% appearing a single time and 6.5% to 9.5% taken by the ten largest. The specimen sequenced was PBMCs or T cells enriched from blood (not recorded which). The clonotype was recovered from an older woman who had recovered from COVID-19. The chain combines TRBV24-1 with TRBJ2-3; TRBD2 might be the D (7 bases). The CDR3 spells CATSDWGGGTDTQYF. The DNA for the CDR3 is TGTGCCACCAGTGATTGGGGGGGCGGGACAGATACGCAGTATTTT.